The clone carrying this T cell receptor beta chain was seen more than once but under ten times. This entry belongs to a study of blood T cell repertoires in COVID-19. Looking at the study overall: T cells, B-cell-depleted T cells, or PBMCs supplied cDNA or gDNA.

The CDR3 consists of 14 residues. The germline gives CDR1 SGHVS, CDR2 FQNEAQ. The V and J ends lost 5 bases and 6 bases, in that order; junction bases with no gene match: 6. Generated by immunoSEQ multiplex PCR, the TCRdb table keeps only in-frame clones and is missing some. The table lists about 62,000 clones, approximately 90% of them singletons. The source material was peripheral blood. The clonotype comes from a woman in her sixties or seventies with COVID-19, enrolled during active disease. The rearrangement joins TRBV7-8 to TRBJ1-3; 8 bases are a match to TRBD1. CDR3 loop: CASSMRQGPNTIYF. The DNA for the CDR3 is TGTGCCAGCAGCATGCGACAGGGGCCAAACACCATATATTTT.